This T cell receptor beta chain came from a study of OX40 agonist ivuxolimab in advanced cancers. TCRdb keeps only in-frame clones here, not all; method: immunoSEQ multiplex PCR. Of around 64,000 clones listed, approximately 78% are singletons. Germline loops: CDR1 SGHVS, CDR2 FNYEAQ. V lost 0 bases and J lost 4, with 13 bases in between. The CDR3 totals 15 residues. The sample consisted of CD4+ or CD8+ T cells sorted from blood, taken in a trial of the OX40 agonist ivuxolimab. The genes are TRBV7-6 and TRBJ2-7; a weak D match, TRBD1 (6 bases). The TCR originated in an adult with an advanced solid tumor such as melanoma, head and neck, liver or kidney cancer. The CDR3 is CASSLAQGAPYEQYF. The CDR3 coding sequence is TGTGCCAGCAGCTTAGCACAGGGCGCCCCGTACGAGCAGTACTTC.